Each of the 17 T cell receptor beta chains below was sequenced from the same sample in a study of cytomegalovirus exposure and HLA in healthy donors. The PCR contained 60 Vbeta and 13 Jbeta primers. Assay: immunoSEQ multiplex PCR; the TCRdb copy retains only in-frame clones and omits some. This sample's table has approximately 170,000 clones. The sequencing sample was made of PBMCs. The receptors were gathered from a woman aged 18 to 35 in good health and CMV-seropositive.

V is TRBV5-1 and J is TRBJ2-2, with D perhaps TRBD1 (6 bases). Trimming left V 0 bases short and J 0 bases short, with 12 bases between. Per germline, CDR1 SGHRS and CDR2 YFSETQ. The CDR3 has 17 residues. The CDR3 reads CASSLGVGATNTGELFF. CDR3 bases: TGCGCCAGCAGCTTGGGTGTGGGGGCCACGAACACCGGGGAGCTGTTTTTT.

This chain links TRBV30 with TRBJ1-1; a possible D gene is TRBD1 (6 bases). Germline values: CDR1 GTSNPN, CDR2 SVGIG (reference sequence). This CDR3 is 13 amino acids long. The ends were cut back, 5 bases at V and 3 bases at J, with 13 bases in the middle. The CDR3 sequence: CAWGTGMDTEAFF. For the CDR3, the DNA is TGTGCCTGGGGCACAGGGATGGACACTGAAGCTTTCTTT.

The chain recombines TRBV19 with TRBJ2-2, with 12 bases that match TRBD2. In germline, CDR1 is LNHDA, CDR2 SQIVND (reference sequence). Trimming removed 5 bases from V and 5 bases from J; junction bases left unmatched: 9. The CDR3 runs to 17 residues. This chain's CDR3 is CASSSRTSGVKTGELFF. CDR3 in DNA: TGTGCCAGTAGTTCCAGGACTAGCGGGGTTAAAACCGGGGAGCTGTTTTTT.

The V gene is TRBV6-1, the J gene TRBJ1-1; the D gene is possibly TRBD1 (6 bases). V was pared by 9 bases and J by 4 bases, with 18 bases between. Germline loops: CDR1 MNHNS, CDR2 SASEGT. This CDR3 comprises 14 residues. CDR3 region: CASKKGGGGTEAFF. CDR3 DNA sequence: TGTGCCAGTAAAAAGGGGGGGGGAGGCACTGAAGCTTTCTTT.

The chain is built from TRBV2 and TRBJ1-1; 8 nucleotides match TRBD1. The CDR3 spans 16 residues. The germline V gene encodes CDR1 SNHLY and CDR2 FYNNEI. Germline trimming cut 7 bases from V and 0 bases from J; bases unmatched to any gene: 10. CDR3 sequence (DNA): TGTGCCAGCACGAGTATGGCAGGGGGCCTGAACACTGAAGCTTTCTTT. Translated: CASTSMAGGLNTEAFF.

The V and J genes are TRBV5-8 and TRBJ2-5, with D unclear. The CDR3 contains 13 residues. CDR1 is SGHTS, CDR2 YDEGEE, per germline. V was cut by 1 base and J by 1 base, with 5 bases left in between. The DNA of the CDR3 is TGTGCCAGCAGCTTGACTGTCCAAGAGACCCAGTACTTC. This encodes CASSLTVQETQYF.

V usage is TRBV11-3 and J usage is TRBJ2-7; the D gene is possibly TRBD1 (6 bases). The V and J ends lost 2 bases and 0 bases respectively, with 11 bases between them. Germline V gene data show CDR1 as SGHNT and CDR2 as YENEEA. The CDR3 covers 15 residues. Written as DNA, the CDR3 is TGTGCCAGCAGCTTATCTCGGACAGCCTCCTACGAGCAGTACTTC. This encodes CASSLSRTASYEQYF.

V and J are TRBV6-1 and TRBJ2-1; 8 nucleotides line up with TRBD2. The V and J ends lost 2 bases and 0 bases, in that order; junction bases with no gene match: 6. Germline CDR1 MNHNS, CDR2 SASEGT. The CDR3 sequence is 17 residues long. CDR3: CASSEFGLADSYNEQFF. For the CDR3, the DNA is TGTGCCAGCAGTGAATTCGGACTAGCTGACTCCTACAATGAGCAGTTCTTC.

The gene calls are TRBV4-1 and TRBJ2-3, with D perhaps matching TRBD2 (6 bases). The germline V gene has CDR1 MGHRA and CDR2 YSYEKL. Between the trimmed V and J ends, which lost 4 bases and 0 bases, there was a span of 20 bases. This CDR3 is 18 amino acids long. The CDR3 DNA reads TGCGCCAGCAGCCGAATGGGGCGAGGCGGGACCAGCACAGATACGCAGTATTTT. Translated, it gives CASSRMGRGGTSTDTQYF.

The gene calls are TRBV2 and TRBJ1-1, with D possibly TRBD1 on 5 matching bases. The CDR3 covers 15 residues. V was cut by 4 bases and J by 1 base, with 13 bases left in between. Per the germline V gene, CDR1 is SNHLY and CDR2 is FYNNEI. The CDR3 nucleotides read TGTGCCAGCAGTGGTTTGGGGCTGGGGAACACTGAAGCTTTCTTT. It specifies CASSGLGLGNTEAFF. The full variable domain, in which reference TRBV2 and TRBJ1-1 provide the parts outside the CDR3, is EPEVTQTPSHQVTQMGQEVILRCVPISNHLYFYWYRQILGQKVEFLVSFYNNEISEKSEIFDDQFSVERPDGSNFTLKIRSTKLEDSAMYFCASSGLGLGNTEAFFGQGTRLTVV.

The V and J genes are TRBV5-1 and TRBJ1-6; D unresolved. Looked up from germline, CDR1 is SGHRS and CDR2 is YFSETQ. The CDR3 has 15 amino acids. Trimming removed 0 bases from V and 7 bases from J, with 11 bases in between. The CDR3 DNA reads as TGCGCCAGCAGCTTGGGGCAGACACCCAATTCACCCCTCCACTTT. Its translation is CASSLGQTPNSPLHF.

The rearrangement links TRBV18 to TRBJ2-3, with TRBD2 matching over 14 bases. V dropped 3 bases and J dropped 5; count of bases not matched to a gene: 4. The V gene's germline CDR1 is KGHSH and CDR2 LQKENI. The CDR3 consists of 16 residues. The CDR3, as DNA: TGTGCCAGCTCACCGGGACTAGCGGGGGTTGGAGATACGCAGTATTTT. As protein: CASSPGLAGVGDTQYF.

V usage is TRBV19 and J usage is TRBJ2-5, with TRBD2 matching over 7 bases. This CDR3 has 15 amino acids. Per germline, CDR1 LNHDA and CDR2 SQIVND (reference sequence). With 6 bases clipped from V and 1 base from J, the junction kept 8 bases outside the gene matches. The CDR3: CASSPRLAAQETQYF. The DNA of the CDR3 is TGTGCCAGTAGCCCCCGGCTAGCGGCCCAAGAGACCCAGTACTTC.

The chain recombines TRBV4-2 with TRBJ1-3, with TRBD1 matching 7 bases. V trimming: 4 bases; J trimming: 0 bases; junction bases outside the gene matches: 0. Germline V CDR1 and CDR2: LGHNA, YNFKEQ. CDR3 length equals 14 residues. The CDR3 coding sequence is TGTGCCAGCAGCCGGGACAGCTCTGGAAACACCATATATTTT. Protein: CASSRDSSGNTIYF.

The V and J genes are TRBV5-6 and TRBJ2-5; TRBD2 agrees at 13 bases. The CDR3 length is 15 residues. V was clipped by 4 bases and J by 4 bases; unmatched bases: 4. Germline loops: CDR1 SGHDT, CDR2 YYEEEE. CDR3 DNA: TGTGCCAGCAGCGGGGGACTAGCGGGGCCAGAGACCCAGTACTTC. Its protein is CASSGGLAGPETQYF.

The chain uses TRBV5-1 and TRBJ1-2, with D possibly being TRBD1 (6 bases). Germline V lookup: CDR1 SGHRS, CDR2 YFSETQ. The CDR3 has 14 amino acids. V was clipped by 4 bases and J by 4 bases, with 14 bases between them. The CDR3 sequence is CASSPGRQVYGYTF. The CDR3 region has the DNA TGCGCCAGCAGCCCGGGTAGACAGGTCTATGGCTACACCTTC.

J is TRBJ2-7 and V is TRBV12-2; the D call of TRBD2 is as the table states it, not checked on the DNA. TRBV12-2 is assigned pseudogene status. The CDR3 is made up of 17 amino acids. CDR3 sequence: CASRPTPGPRGSYEQYF. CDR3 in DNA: TGTGCAAGTCGGCCAACGCCGGGCCCCCGGGGGTCCTACGAGCAGTACTTC.